The clone carrying this T cell receptor (beta chain) was detected only a few times. These data come from a study of blood T cell repertoires in COVID-19. The wider study: Italy, Spain and the United States were the sources of the convalescent and acute COVID-19 samples.

One Seattle source followed patients from active infection through their disease course. Sequenced by immunoSEQ multiplex PCR; TCRdb stores in-frame clones only, minus some. The sample consists of under 200,000 clones, 85% to 90% of them appearing once. The CDR3 has 14 residues. Trimming took 1 base from V and 2 from J, leaving 7 bases between them. Germline CDR1 reads SGHRS; CDR2 reads YFSETQ. The sample consisted of peripheral blood. The TCR comes from a woman aged 55-70 years with COVID-19, enrolled during active disease. V usage is TRBV5-1 and J usage is TRBJ2-1; D is unclear. Written as DNA, the CDR3 is TGCGCCAGCAGCTTGACAGTCGCCTACAATGAGCAGTTCTTC. Protein sequence: CASSLTVAYNEQFF. Combining the CDR3 with reference TRBV5-1 and TRBJ2-1 gives the whole variable domain KAGVTQTPRYLIKTRGQQVTLSCSPISGHRSVSWYQQTPGQGLQFLFEYFSETQRNKGNFPGRFSGRQFSNSRSEMNVSTLELGDSALYLCASSLTVAYNEQFFGPGTRLTVL.